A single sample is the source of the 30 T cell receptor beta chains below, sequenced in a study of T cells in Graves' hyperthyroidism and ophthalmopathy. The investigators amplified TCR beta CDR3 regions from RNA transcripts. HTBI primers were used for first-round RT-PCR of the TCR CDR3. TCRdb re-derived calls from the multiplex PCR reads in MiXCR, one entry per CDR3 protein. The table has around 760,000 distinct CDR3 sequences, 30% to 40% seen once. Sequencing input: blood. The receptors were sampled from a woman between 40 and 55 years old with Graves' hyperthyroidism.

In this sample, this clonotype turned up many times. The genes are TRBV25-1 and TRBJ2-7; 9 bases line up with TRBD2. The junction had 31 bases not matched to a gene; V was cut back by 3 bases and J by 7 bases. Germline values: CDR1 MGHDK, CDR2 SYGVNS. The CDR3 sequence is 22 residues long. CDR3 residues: CASSDYGPVLFLAGITPREQYF. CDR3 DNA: TGTGCCAGCAGTGATTACGGTCCGGTACTTTTTCTAGCGGGGATTACCCCGAGGGAGCAGTACTTC.

The CDR3 loop is CASTFRQLSQETQYF. CDR3 nucleotide sequence: TGTGCCAGCACCTTCCGACAGCTAAGCCAAGAGACCCAGTACTTC. This rearrangement joins TRBV6-5 to TRBJ2-5; tentative D call: TRBD1 (5 bases). Trimming took off 7 bases at V and 1 base at J, with 16 bases between the two ends. The CDR3 contains 15 residues. Germline CDR1 is MNHEY and CDR2 is SVGAGI.

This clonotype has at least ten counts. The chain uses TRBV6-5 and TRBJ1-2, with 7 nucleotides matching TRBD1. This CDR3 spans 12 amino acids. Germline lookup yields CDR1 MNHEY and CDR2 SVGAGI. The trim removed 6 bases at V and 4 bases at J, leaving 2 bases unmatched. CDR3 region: CASRTGTYGYTF. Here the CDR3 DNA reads TGTGCCAGCAGGACAGGGACCTATGGCTACACCTTC.

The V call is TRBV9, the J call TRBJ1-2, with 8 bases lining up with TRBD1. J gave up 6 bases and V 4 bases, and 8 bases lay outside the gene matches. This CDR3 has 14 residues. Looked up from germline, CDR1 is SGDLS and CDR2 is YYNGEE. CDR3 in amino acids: CASSSSDRGNGYTF. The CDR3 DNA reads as TGTGCCAGCAGCTCATCCGACAGGGGTAATGGCTACACCTTC.

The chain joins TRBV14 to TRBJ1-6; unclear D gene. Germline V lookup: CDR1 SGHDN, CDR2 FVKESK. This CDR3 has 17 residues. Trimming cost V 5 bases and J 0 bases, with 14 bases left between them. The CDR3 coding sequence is TGTGCCAGCAGCTCGGAGGTGGGGAGCTCCTATAATTCACCCCTCCACTTT. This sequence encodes CASSSEVGSSYNSPLHF.

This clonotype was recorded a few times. In nucleotides, the CDR3 is TGTGCCAGCAGCCAAGAGGTGGCGACCCATAACGCCGGGGAGCTGTTTTTT. It yields the protein CASSQEVATHNAGELFF. V usage is TRBV4-2 and J usage is TRBJ2-2; D is unclear. CDR3 length: 17 amino acids. CDR1 is LGHNA and CDR2 is YNFKEQ in the germline V gene. Trimming took 0 bases from V and 6 from J, leaving 17 bases between them.

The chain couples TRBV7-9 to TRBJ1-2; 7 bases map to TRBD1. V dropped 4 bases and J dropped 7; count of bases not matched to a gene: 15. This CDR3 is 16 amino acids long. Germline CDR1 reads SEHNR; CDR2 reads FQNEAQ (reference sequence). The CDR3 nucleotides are TGTGCCAGCAGCTCCCACTTCGGACAGGAGTTGACTGGCTACACCTTC. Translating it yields CASSSHFGQELTGYTF.

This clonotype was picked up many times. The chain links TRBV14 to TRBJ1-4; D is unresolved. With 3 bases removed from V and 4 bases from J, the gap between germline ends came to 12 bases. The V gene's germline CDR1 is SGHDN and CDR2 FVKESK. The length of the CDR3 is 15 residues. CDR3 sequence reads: CASSQLRGNNEKLFF. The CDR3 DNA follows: TGTGCCAGCAGCCAGCTCAGAGGGAATAATGAAAAACTGTTTTTT.

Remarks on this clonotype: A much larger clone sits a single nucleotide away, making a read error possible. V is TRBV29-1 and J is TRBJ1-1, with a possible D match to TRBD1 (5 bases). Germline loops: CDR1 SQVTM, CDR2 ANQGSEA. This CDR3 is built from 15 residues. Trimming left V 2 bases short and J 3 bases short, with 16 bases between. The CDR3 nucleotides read TGCAGCGTTGAATCTCTGGGGGACGGGGACACTGAAGCTTTCTTT. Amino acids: CSVESLGDGDTEAFF.

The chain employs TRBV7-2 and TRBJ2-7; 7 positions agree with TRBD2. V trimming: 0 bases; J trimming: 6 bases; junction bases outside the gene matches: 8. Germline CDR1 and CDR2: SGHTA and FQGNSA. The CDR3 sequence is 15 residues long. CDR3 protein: CASSLAAGPHCEQYF. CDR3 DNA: TGTGCCAGCAGCTTAGCAGCGGGACCGCACTGCGAGCAGTACTTC.

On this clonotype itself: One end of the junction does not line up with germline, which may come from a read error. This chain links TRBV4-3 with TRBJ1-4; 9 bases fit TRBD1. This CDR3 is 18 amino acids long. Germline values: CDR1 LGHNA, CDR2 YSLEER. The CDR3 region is CASSRVETGGATNEKLFF. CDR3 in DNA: TGCGCCAGCAGCCGAGTCGAGACAGGGGGGGCAACTAATGAAAAACTGTTTTTC.

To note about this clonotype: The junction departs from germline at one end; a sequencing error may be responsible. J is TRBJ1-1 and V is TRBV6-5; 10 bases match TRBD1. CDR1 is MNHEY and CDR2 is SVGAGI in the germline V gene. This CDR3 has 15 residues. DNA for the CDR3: TGTGCCAGCAGTTTAACCGGGACAGGGGACACCGAAGCTTTCTTT. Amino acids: CASSLTGTGDTEAFF.

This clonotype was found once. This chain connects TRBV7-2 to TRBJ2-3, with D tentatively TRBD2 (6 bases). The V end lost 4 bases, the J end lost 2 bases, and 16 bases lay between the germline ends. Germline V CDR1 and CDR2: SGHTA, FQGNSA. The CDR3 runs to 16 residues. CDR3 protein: CASSYRGSGYTDTQYF. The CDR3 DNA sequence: TGTGCCAGCAGCTACCGGGGTAGCGGTTACACAGATACGCAGTATTTT.

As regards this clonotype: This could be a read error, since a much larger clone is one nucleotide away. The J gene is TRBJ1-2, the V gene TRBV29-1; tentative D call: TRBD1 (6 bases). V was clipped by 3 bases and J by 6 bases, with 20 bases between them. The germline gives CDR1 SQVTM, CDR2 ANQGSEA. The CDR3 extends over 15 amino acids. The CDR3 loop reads CSVDGTSGGGNGYTF. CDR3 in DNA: TGCAGCGTTGATGGGACATCCGGCGGGGGAAATGGCTACACCTTC.

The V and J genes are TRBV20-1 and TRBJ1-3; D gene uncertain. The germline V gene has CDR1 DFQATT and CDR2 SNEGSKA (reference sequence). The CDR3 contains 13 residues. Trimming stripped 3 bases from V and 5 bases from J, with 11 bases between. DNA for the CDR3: TGCAGTGCTAGTAGCCCGCAAAGAAACACCATATATTTT. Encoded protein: CSASSPQRNTIYF.

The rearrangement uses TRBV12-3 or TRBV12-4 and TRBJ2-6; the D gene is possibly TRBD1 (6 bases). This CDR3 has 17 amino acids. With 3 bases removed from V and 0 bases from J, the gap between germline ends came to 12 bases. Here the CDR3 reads CASSFTGLPSGANVLTF. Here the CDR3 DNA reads TGTGCCAGCAGTTTCACAGGGCTACCCTCTGGGGCCAACGTCCTGACTTTC.

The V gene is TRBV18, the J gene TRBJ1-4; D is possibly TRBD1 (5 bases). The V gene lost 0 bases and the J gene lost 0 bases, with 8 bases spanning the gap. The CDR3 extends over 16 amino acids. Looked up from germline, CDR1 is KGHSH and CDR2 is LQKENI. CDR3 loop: CASSPPRGSTNEKLFF. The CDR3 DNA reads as TGTGCCAGCTCACCACCGAGGGGTTCAACTAATGAAAAACTGTTTTTT.

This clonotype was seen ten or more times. In DNA form, the CDR3 reads TGTGCCAGCAGTTTAACGGGACGGGTCTACGAGCAGTACTTC. It encodes CASSLTGRVYEQYF. This rearrangement joins TRBV6-5 to TRBJ2-7, with D perhaps assigned TRBD1 or TRBD2 (5 bases each). V lost 4 bases and J lost 3, with 13 bases in between. CDR1 is MNHEY and CDR2 is SVGAGI in the germline V gene. The CDR3 runs 14 residues.

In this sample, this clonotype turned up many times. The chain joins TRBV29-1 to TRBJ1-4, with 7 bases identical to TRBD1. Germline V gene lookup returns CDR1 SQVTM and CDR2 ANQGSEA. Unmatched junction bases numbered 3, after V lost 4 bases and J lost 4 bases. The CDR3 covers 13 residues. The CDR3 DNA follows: TGCAGCGTTGGGGGGACAGTTAATGAAAAACTGTTTTTT. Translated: CSVGGTVNEKLFF.

The CDR3 is CSGRDSAAEHF. The CDR3 region has the DNA TGCAGCGGCCGGGACTCCGCTGCCGAGCATTTT. The chain employs TRBV29-1 and TRBJ1-5; D possibly corresponds to TRBD1 (5 bases). Germline V gene sequence: CDR1 SQVTM, CDR2 ANQGSEA. This CDR3 spans 11 amino acids. The V and J ends lost 7 bases and 14 bases respectively, with 18 bases between them.

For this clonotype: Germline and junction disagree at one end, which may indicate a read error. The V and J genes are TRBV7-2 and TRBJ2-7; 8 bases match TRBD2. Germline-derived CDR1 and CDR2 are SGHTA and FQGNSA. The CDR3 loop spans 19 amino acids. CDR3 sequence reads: CASSQEILSGMRGANEQYF. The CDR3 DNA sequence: TGCGCCAGCAGCCAAGAGATCCTTAGCGGGATGAGGGGAGCAAACGAGCAGTACTTC. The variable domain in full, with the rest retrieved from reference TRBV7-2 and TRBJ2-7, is GAGVSQSPSNKVTEKGKDVELRCDPISGHTALYWYRQSLGQGLEFLIYFQGNSAPDKSGLPSDRFSAERTGGSVSTLTIQRTQQEDSAVYLCASSQEILSGMRGANEQYFGPGTRLTVT.

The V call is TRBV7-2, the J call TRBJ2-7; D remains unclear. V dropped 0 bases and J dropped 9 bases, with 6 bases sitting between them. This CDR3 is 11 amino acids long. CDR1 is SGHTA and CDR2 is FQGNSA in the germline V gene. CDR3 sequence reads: CASSLAEGQYF. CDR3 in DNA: TGTGCCAGCAGCTTAGCGGAAGGGCAGTACTTC.

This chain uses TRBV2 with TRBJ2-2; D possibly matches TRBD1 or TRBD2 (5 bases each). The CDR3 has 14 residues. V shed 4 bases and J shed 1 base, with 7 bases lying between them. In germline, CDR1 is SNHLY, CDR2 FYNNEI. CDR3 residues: CASSVGRNTGELFF. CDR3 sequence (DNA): TGTGCCAGCAGTGTGGGACGGAACACCGGGGAGCTGTTTTTT.

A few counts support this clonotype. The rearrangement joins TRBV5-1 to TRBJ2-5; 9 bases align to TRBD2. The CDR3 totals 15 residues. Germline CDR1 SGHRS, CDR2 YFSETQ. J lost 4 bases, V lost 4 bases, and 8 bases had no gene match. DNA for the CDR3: TGCGCCAGCAGCCATAGCGGGAGTTCCTCAGAGACCCAGTACTTC. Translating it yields CASSHSGSSSETQYF.

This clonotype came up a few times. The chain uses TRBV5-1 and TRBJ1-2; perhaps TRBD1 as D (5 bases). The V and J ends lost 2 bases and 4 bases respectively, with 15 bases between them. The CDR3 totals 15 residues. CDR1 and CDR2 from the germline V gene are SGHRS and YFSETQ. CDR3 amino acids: CASSLFYTGGYGYTF. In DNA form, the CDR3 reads TGCGCCAGCAGCTTATTCTACACGGGGGGCTATGGCTACACCTTC.

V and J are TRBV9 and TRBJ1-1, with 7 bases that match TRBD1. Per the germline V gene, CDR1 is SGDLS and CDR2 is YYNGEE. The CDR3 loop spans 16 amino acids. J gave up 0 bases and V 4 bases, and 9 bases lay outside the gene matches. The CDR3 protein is CASSRYWDSMNTEAFF. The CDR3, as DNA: TGTGCCAGCAGCCGCTACTGGGACAGCATGAACACTGAAGCTTTCTTT.

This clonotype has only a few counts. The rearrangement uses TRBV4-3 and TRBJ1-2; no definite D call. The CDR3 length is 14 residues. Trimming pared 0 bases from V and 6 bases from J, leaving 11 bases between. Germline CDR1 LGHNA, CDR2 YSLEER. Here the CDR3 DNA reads TGCGCCAGCAGCCAAGATCTGGGGTTCAATGGCTACACCTTC. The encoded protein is CASSQDLGFNGYTF.

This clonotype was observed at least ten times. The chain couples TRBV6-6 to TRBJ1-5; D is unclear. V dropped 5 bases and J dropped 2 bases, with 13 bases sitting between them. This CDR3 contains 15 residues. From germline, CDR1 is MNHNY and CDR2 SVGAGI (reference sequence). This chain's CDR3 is CASSAGSIGNQPQHF. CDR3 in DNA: TGTGCCAGCAGTGCCGGGAGTATAGGCAATCAGCCCCAGCATTTT.

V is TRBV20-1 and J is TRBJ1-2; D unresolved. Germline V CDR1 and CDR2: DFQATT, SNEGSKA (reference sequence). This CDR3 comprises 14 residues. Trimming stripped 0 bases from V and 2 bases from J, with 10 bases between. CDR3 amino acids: CSARDGTDNYGYTF. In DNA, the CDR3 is TGCAGTGCTAGAGATGGAACAGACAACTATGGCTACACCTTC.

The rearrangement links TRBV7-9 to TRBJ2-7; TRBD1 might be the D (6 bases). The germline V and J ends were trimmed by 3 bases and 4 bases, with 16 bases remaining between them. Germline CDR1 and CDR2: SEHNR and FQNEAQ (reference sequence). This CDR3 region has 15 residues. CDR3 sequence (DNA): TGTGCCAGCAGCTTTTCTGGGGGCGCTGAATACGAGCAGTACTTC. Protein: CASSFSGGAEYEQYF.